These 11 T cell receptor beta chains were sequenced from one sample in a study of graft-versus-host responses after intestinal transplantation. The antigens of these receptors remain unknown. The repertoire was sequenced with immunoSEQ multiplex PCR; TCRdb's copy has only in-frame clones and lacks some. Found here are approximately 100,000 clones, over 85% of them singletons; the top ten hold under 1.5%. Sample: unstimulated CD8+ T cells sorted from spleen or lymph node cells, taken before intestinal transplant. Source of these receptors: a human donor who received an intestinal transplant.

The chain carries TRBV7-8 and TRBJ1-2, with TRBD1 identical over 10 bases. V shed 4 bases, J shed 3 bases, and the junction held 11 bases outside the gene matches. The CDR3 covers 17 residues. The germline CDR1 and CDR2 sequences are SGHVS and FQNEAQ. The CDR3 DNA is TGTGCCAGCAGCTACCCTCCGGGACAGGGGAAGGACTATGGCTACACCTTC. Encoded protein: CASSYPPGQGKDYGYTF.

The table lists this clone with a count of one. V gene TRBV30 combines with J gene TRBJ2-7, with TRBD1 matching 7 bases. Germline V CDR1 and CDR2: GTSNPN, SVGIG (reference sequence). This CDR3 comprises 13 residues. V lost 4 bases, J lost 0 bases, and 3 bases stayed unmatched. CDR3 protein: CAWTRDSSYEQYF. CDR3 sequence (DNA): TGTGCCTGGACCCGGGACAGCTCCTACGAGCAGTACTTC.

The chain couples TRBV9 to TRBJ1-1; the D is unclear. V shed 3 bases and J shed 3 bases, with 9 bases lying between them. The length of the CDR3 is 13 residues. CDR1 SGDLS and CDR2 YYNGEE come from the germline V gene. DNA for the CDR3: TGTGCCAGCAGCGAATCTTGGTACACTGAAGCTTTCTTT. Amino acids: CASSESWYTEAFF.

The chain employs TRBV7-9 and TRBJ1-1; maybe TRBD1 (5 bases). V dropped 4 bases and J dropped 0 bases, with 15 bases sitting between them. This CDR3 has 16 residues. The germline V gene encodes CDR1 SEHNR and CDR2 FQNEAQ (reference sequence). CDR3: CASSSERDGLNTEAFF. DNA of the CDR3: TGTGCCAGCAGCTCCGAAAGGGACGGTCTGAACACTGAAGCTTTCTTT.

V gene TRBV20-1 combines with J gene TRBJ1-1; D is ambiguous. Germline assignment: CDR1 DFQATT and CDR2 SNEGSKA (reference sequence). This CDR3 region has 11 residues. V was clipped by 1 base and J by 6 bases, with 6 bases between them. The CDR3 bases are TGCAGTGCTAGAGCTAGGGCTGAAGCTTTCTTT. Amino acid sequence: CSARARAEAFF.

The rearrangement links TRBV27 to TRBJ2-1; D remains ambiguous. The V end lost 6 bases, the J end lost 0 bases, and 12 bases lay between the germline ends. CDR1 is MNHEY and CDR2 is SMNVEV in the germline V gene (reference sequence). The CDR3 totals 15 residues. The CDR3: CASRHQVSSYNEQFF. In DNA, the CDR3 is TGTGCCAGCAGGCATCAGGTCAGCTCCTACAATGAGCAGTTCTTC.

This chain joins TRBV11-2 and TRBJ2-7, with TRBD2 as a possible D gene (5 bases). This CDR3 has 12 residues. V was clipped by 4 bases and J by 2 bases, with 6 bases between them. Germline CDR1 is SGHAT and CDR2 is FQNNGV. The CDR3 DNA follows: TGTGCCAGCAGCTCGGGGACCTACGAGCAGTACTTC. Residues: CASSSGTYEQYF.

The chain has TRBV4-1 and TRBJ2-7, with D perhaps TRBD2 (5 bases). The CDR3 length is 17 residues. The V gene's germline CDR1 is MGHRA and CDR2 YSYEKL. V was cut by 0 bases and J by 2 bases, with 17 bases left in between. CDR3 amino acids: CASSQEPQSGSPYEQYF. For the CDR3, the DNA is TGCGCCAGCAGCCAAGAGCCACAAAGCGGCAGCCCCTACGAGCAGTACTTC.

This clone was recorded once. The chain joins TRBV5-1 to TRBJ2-7; D gene unclear. The CDR3 spans 14 residues. Germline V gene sequence: CDR1 SGHRS, CDR2 YFSETQ. Trimming left V 1 base short and J 7 bases short, with 15 bases between. CDR3 sequence (DNA): TGCGCCAGCAGCTTGCGCAGCGCCCGTGGGGAGCAGTACTTC. Protein sequence: CASSLRSARGEQYF.

The chain combines TRBV5-4 with TRBJ2-7; D is perhaps TRBD1 (6 bases). The V end lost 3 bases, the J end lost 3 bases, and 13 bases lay between the germline ends. Germline CDR1 reads SGHNT; CDR2 reads YYREEE (reference sequence). The CDR3 length is 14 residues. The CDR3 is CASSYTGLDYEQYF. CDR3 sequence (DNA): TGTGCCAGCAGCTACACAGGGCTGGACTACGAGCAGTACTTC.

A few counts support this clone. The gene calls are TRBV7-2 and TRBJ1-1, with 7 bases that match TRBD1. Germline CDR1 is SGHTA and CDR2 is FQGNSA. CDR3 length: 15 amino acids. After removal of 1 base from V and 3 bases from J, the junction contained 5 bases not matched to a gene. DNA of the CDR3: TGTGCCAGCAGCTTAGGTATGGGACAGTACACTGAAGCTTTCTTT. Amino acids: CASSLGMGQYTEAFF.